This TCR beta chain was identified during a study of cytotoxic CD8 clonotypes in ibrutinib-treated CLL. The ends were cut back, 4 bases at V and 0 bases at J, with 16 bases in the middle. Germline V gives CDR1 LGHNA, CDR2 YSLEER. This CDR3 region has 16 residues. TCRdb's copy holds only in-frame clones and misses some; the assay was immunoSEQ multiplex PCR. The sample lists a few hundred thousand clones, under 80% occurring once. The rearrangement uses TRBV4-3 and TRBJ2-7; D might be TRBD2 (6 bases). The sample consisted of PBMCs, taken after 24 months of ibrutinib treatment. The clonotype originates from a human donor with chronic lymphocytic leukemia. The CDR3 is CASSPGAGESSYEQYF. CDR3 sequence (DNA): TGCGCCAGCAGCCCAGGAGCGGGTGAGAGCTCCTACGAGCAGTACTTC.